A selection of T cell receptor beta chains follows, all from one sample in a study of cytomegalovirus exposure and HLA in healthy donors. Assay used: immunoSEQ multiplex PCR; TCRdb lists only in-frame clones, some missing. The sample data list around 120,000 clones. Sequencing was carried out using PBMCs. Receptors originate from a man between 18 and 29 years old in good health and CMV-seronegative. Both conserved end residues are part of each CDR3. A D gene is named only where the DNA matches it firmly.

d_gene: -; j_gene: TRBJ1-1; v_gene: TRBV7-8; CDR3aa: CASTLGGTEAFF; CDR3nt: TGTGCCAGCACCCTAGGGGGCACTGAAGCTTTCTTT
d_gene: -; j_gene: TRBJ1-4; v_gene: TRBV2; CDR3aa: CASSEGGVILFF; CDR3nt: TGTGCCAGCAGTGAAGGAGGTGTCATACTGTTTTTT
d_gene: TRBD1; j_gene: TRBJ1-2; v_gene: TRBV19; CDR3aa: CASTNRGRNYGYTF; CDR3nt: TGTGCCAGTACCAACAGGGGTCGGAACTATGGCTACACCTTC
d_gene: -; j_gene: TRBJ2-7; v_gene: TRBV6-6; CDR3aa: CASGRTGLTLYEQYF; CDR3nt: TGTGCCAGCGGTAGAACAGGGTTAACCCTCTACGAGCAGTACTTC
d_gene: TRBD2; j_gene: TRBJ2-5; v_gene: TRBV4-1; CDR3aa: CASSETGIAGDQETQYF; CDR3nt: TGCGCCAGCAGCGAGACGGGGATAGCGGGAGACCAAGAGACCCAGTACTTC
d_gene: -; j_gene: TRBJ1-3; v_gene: TRBV30; CDR3aa: CASTRSGMSGNTIYF; CDR3nt: TGTGCCTCAACCCGCTCGGGGATGAGTGGAAACACCATATATTTT
d_gene: -; j_gene: TRBJ2-7; v_gene: TRBV4-1; CDR3aa: CASSQYTLYEQYF; CDR3nt: TGCGCCAGCAGCCAGTACACCCTCTACGAGCAGTACTTC
d_gene: -; j_gene: TRBJ2-5; v_gene: TRBV6-6; CDR3aa: CASSPFGGGGETQYF; CDR3nt: TGTGCCAGCAGCCCGTTTGGGGGAGGGGGGGAGACCCAGTACTTC
d_gene: -; j_gene: TRBJ1-5; v_gene: TRBV5-5; CDR3aa: CASSDRGGRPFYQPQHF; CDR3nt: TGTGCCAGCAGCGATAGGGGGGGCCGACCCTTTTATCAGCCCCAGCATTTT
d_gene: TRBD1; j_gene: TRBJ1-3; v_gene: TRBV7-6; CDR3aa: CASSRGTAGNTIYF; CDR3nt: TGTGCCAGCAGCCGAGGGACAGCTGGAAACACCATATATTTT
d_gene: TRBD1; j_gene: TRBJ1-5; v_gene: TRBV25-1; CDR3aa: CASTGQGKGQPQHF; CDR3nt: TGTGCCAGTACCGGACAGGGGAAGGGTCAGCCCCAGCATTTT
d_gene: TRBD1; j_gene: TRBJ1-1; v_gene: TRBV5-6; CDR3aa: CASSPTGRTEAFF; CDR3nt: TGTGCCAGCAGCCCGACAGGGAGAACTGAAGCTTTCTTT
d_gene: -; j_gene: TRBJ1-2; v_gene: TRBV7-9; CDR3aa: CASSKSYGYTF; CDR3nt: TGTGCCAGCAGTAAATCCTATGGCTACACCTTC
d_gene: TRBD2; j_gene: TRBJ2-1; v_gene: TRBV4-1; CDR3aa: CASSQERIAGAYNEQFF; CDR3nt: TGCGCCAGCAGCCAAGAACGGATAGCGGGGGCCTACAATGAGCAGTTCTTC
d_gene: TRBD1; j_gene: TRBJ2-5; v_gene: TRBV6-6; CDR3aa: CASIPPGTGQETQYF; CDR3nt: TGTGCCAGCATCCCCCCCGGGACAGGTCAAGAGACCCAGTACTTC
d_gene: -; j_gene: TRBJ2-7; v_gene: TRBV5-1; CDR3aa: CASSRRGRGYEQYF; CDR3nt: TGCGCCAGCAGCCGGAGGGGGCGCGGGTACGAGCAGTACTTC
d_gene: TRBD2; j_gene: TRBJ2-2; v_gene: TRBV5-1; CDR3aa: CASSPGLAGNTGELFF; CDR3nt: TGCGCCAGCAGCCCAGGACTAGCGGGGAACACCGGGGAGCTGTTTTTT
d_gene: TRBD1; j_gene: TRBJ2-6; v_gene: TRBV4-1; CDR3aa: CASSQGTGRSGANVLTF; CDR3nt: TGCGCCAGCAGCCAGGGGACAGGGCGGTCTGGGGCCAACGTCCTGACTTTC
d_gene: -; j_gene: TRBJ2-1; v_gene: TRBV5-1; CDR3aa: CASSFGGVYNEQFF; CDR3nt: TGCGCCAGCAGCTTTGGCGGGGTTTACAATGAGCAGTTCTTC
d_gene: -; j_gene: TRBJ1-2; v_gene: TRBV6-5; CDR3aa: CASSYSERYGYTF; CDR3nt: TGTGCCAGCAGTTACTCCGAGAGGTATGGCTACACCTTC
d_gene: TRBD2; j_gene: TRBJ2-1; v_gene: TRBV9; CDR3aa: CASSVEGLAGGYEQFF; CDR3nt: TGTGCCAGCAGCGTAGAGGGACTAGCGGGAGGGTATGAGCAGTTCTTC
d_gene: TRBD1; j_gene: TRBJ1-2; v_gene: TRBV5-6; CDR3aa: CASSFGQGLIRDGYTF; CDR3nt: TGTGCCAGCAGCTTCGGACAGGGCCTAATTCGGGATGGCTACACCTTC
d_gene: -; j_gene: TRBJ2-6; v_gene: TRBV5-1; CDR3aa: CASSLAALLSGANVLTF; CDR3nt: TGCGCCAGCAGCTTGGCAGCGTTGCTATCCGGGGCCAACGTCCTGACTTTC
d_gene: -; j_gene: TRBJ1-1; v_gene: TRBV7-9; CDR3aa: CASMLDSNTEAFF; CDR3nt: TGTGCCAGCATGCTCGACTCGAACACTGAAGCTTTCTTT
d_gene: -; j_gene: TRBJ2-3; v_gene: TRBV5-1; CDR3aa: CASSRGTDTQYF; CDR3nt: TGCGCCAGCAGCAGGGGGACAGATACGCAGTATTTT
d_gene: TRBD1; j_gene: TRBJ2-2; v_gene: TRBV19; CDR3aa: CASSSTTGSGELFF; CDR3nt: TGTGCCAGTAGTTCCACGACAGGGTCCGGGGAGCTGTTTTTT
d_gene: -; j_gene: TRBJ1-1; v_gene: TRBV14; CDR3aa: CASSQDPRGATEAFF; CDR3nt: TGTGCCAGCAGCCAAGATCCCCGCGGGGCGACTGAAGCTTTCTTT
d_gene: -; j_gene: TRBJ2-1; v_gene: TRBV27; CDR3aa: CASSLLASDEQFF; CDR3nt: TGTGCCAGCAGTTTACTAGCGTCGGATGAGCAGTTCTTC
d_gene: -; j_gene: TRBJ1-4; v_gene: TRBV18; CDR3aa: CASSPYERMDEKLFF; CDR3nt: TGTGCCAGCTCACCATACGAGAGGATGGATGAAAAACTGTTTTTT
d_gene: TRBD2; j_gene: TRBJ2-1; v_gene: TRBV10-3; CDR3aa: CAISYAGTSRYNEQFF; CDR3nt: TGTGCCATCAGTTACGCCGGGACTAGCAGATACAATGAGCAGTTCTTC
d_gene: TRBD1; j_gene: TRBJ2-1; v_gene: TRBV20-1; CDR3aa: CSARDSSDRVF; CDR3nt: TGCAGTGCTAGAGATAGTTCCGACAGGGTCTTC
d_gene: -; j_gene: TRBJ1-3; v_gene: TRBV11-3; CDR3aa: CASSPAAKRDTIYF; CDR3nt: TGTGCCAGCAGCCCAGCAGCCAAGAGGGACACCATATATTTT
d_gene: -; j_gene: TRBJ1-2; v_gene: TRBV4-1; CDR3aa: CASTPEVHYNYGYTF; CDR3nt: TGCGCCAGCACCCCCGAAGTTCACTATAACTATGGCTACACCTTC
d_gene: -; j_gene: TRBJ1-1; v_gene: TRBV5-1; CDR3aa: CASSPRGVGTEAFF; CDR3nt: TGCGCCAGCAGCCCCCGGGGGGTGGGCACTGAAGCTTTCTTT
d_gene: -; j_gene: TRBJ1-6; v_gene: TRBV7-9; CDR3aa: CASTPGAGPNSPLHF; CDR3nt: TGTGCCAGCACCCCAGGGGCAGGGCCTAATTCACCCCTCCACTTT
d_gene: TRBD2; j_gene: TRBJ2-1; v_gene: TRBV28; CDR3aa: CASSPWEGLAVNNEQFF; CDR3nt: TGTGCCAGCAGTCCGTGGGAGGGACTAGCGGTAAACAATGAGCAGTTCTTC
d_gene: -; j_gene: TRBJ1-1; v_gene: TRBV9; CDR3aa: CASSVGAGMNTEAFF; CDR3nt: TGTGCCAGCAGCGTAGGGGCGGGCATGAACACTGAAGCTTTCTTT
d_gene: -; j_gene: TRBJ2-1; v_gene: TRBV5-6; CDR3aa: CASSLGSRVNEQFF; CDR3nt: TGTGCCAGCAGCTTGGGTTCGCGGGTCAATGAGCAGTTCTTC
d_gene: TRBD1; j_gene: TRBJ1-2; v_gene: TRBV19; CDR3aa: CASSETGTYGYTF; CDR3nt: TGTGCCAGTAGTGAGACAGGGACCTATGGCTACACCTTC
d_gene: -; j_gene: TRBJ1-4; v_gene: TRBV30; CDR3aa: CAWSVPWGPNEKLFF; CDR3nt: TGTGCCTGGAGTGTACCCTGGGGGCCTAATGAAAAACTGTTTTTT
d_gene: -; j_gene: TRBJ1-2; v_gene: TRBV7-9; CDR3aa: CASSSSREGFRRGYTF; CDR3nt: TGTGCCAGCAGCTCTTCCCGGGAGGGATTCCGGAGGGGCTACACCTTC
d_gene: -; j_gene: TRBJ2-2; v_gene: TRBV5-1; CDR3aa: CASSTEGGWTGELFF; CDR3nt: TGCGCCAGCAGCACGGAGGGCGGGTGGACCGGGGAGCTGTTTTTT
d_gene: TRBD1; j_gene: TRBJ1-1; v_gene: TRBV12-5; CDR3aa: CASGSRTGALNTEAFF; CDR3nt: TGTGCTAGTGGTTCCAGGACAGGGGCTTTGAACACTGAAGCTTTCTTT
d_gene: TRBD2; j_gene: TRBJ2-5; v_gene: TRBV5-5; CDR3aa: CASSLGRLAGVETQYF; CDR3nt: TGTGCCAGCAGCTTGGGACGGCTAGCGGGAGTTGAGACCCAGTACTTC
d_gene: TRBD1; j_gene: TRBJ1-1; v_gene: TRBV27; CDR3aa: CASRPRTGERNTEAFF; CDR3nt: TGTGCCAGCAGGCCGAGGACAGGAGAACGGAACACTGAAGCTTTCTTT
d_gene: -; j_gene: TRBJ1-3; v_gene: TRBV7-3; CDR3aa: CASSLIPASSGNTIYF; CDR3nt: TGTGCCAGCAGCTTAATCCCGGCTAGCTCTGGAAACACCATATATTTT
d_gene: -; j_gene: TRBJ2-1; v_gene: TRBV11-3; CDR3aa: CASSSIPGSYNEQFF; CDR3nt: TGTGCCAGCAGCTCAATCCCCGGCTCCTACAATGAGCAGTTCTTC
d_gene: -; j_gene: TRBJ1-2; v_gene: TRBV6-5; CDR3aa: CASRPPGGGDHGYTF; CDR3nt: TGTGCCAGCAGACCACCGGGGGGGGGAGACCATGGCTACACCTTC
d_gene: -; j_gene: TRBJ1-2; v_gene: TRBV4-2; CDR3aa: CASTKQGSNYGYTF; CDR3nt: TGTGCCAGCACCAAACAGGGATCTAACTATGGCTACACCTTC
d_gene: TRBD1; j_gene: TRBJ2-7; v_gene: TRBV29-1; CDR3aa: CSVGQGFTYEQYF; CDR3nt: TGCAGCGTTGGACAGGGATTTACCTACGAGCAGTACTTC
d_gene: -; j_gene: TRBJ2-7; v_gene: TRBV4-1; CDR3aa: CASSQVQAGRGEQYF; CDR3nt: TGCGCCAGCAGCCAAGTGCAGGCGGGGAGAGGCGAGCAGTACTTC
d_gene: -; j_gene: TRBJ1-2; v_gene: TRBV9; CDR3aa: CASSVGGAVIGGYTF; CDR3nt: TGTGCCAGCAGCGTAGGAGGTGCGGTGATTGGGGGCTACACCTTC
d_gene: -; j_gene: TRBJ1-5; v_gene: TRBV19; CDR3aa: CASSIDRASNQPQHF; CDR3nt: TGTGCCAGTAGTATAGACAGGGCTTCCAATCAGCCCCAGCATTTT